This T cell receptor (beta chain) was sequenced in a study of CD8+CD57+ T cells in acquired aplastic anemia listed by TCRdb under 2018. Turning to the overall study: Extracted DNA from sorted CD4+ and CD8+ cells averaged about 2.9 ug, ranging from roughly 0.17 to 27.4 ug. CD8+CD57+ expansion was defined as a frequency above the mean frequency observed in healthy subjects.

The patients picked for sequencing were ones in whom flow cytometry had shown an expansion of CD8+CD57+ cells. Every patient had a diagnosis of severe acquired aplastic anemia based on International Study of Aplastic Anemia and Agranulocytosis and Camitta criteria. Patients had received no therapy at the time of blood sampling. In this study, sorted CD4+ and CD8+ T cells from the blood of healthy subjects and of severe aplastic anemia patients had their TCR repertoires deep-sequenced. Patients were enrolled in the USA under clinicaltrials.gov protocols 00001620, 01623167, 00001397, 00071045, 00081523 and 00961064. Ficoll-Paque density gradient centrifugation was used to isolate peripheral blood mononuclear cells. Before DNA extraction, CD4+ and CD8+ T cells were sorted by FACS or by magnetic beads. For this clonotype: Which antigen it targets is not known. No quality values exist for individual bases; no much larger clone is one base distant.

As encoded in the germline V gene, CDR1 is SGHNT while CDR2 is YENEEA. The CDR3 numbers 12 residues from cysteine through phenylalanine. Only the CDR3 DNA stays, 36 bases, in frame from base 1. V is reduced by 8 bases and J by 5 bases, leaving a spacing of 12 bases between them. Profiling of TCR beta VDJ combinations and CDR3 sequences used genomic DNA as the template. TCR repertoire sequencing was run on an Illumina HiSeq 2000. The original pipeline was this. Repertoires were assessed using TRBV/TRBJ rearrangement plots, CDR3 size and DJ length profiles, and Simpson's diversity index. The most abundant DNA sequence in the deep sequencing data was defined as the immunodominant clone. CDR3 amino acid sequences were screened for sharing across subjects and compared with published repertoires and the VDJdb database. TCRdb passed the public sequencing reads through fastp at Q25 and MiXCR, retaining productive beta sequences. CDR3 protein sequences are deduplicated, and each keeps its most common genes and DNA. For this entry, the V and J calls and clone size follow TCRdb and not the study's own pipeline. The sample contains about 160,000 distinct CDR3 sequences, roughly two thirds of them found a single time. Roughly half of the sample goes to the ten largest clones.

On the study overall, not on this receptor specifically: Around 27 CD8+ CDR3 sequences were shared between patients and controls but appeared highly expressed in patients and within their immunodominant clones. CD8+ Simpson's diversity did not differ significantly between patients and healthy controls (P=0.060).

The chain employs TRBV11-3 and TRBJ1-1; TRBD1 could be the D gene, as 6 bases match. Sequencing input: sorted CD4+, CD8+, or CD8+CD57+ T cells (not recorded which) from PBMCs. This receptor was obtained from a human donor with aplastic anemia. CDR3 region: CASGRGQTEAFF. In nucleotides, the sequence is TGTGCCAGCGGGCGGGGGCAGACTGAAGCTTTCTTT.